A single sample is the source of the 21 T cell receptor beta chains below, sequenced in a study of T cell repertoires in cytomegalovirus infection (dated by TCRdb to between 2017 and 2020). These TCRs' antigens remain unknown. Sequencing took place on an Illumina HiSeq 1500. TCRdb reworked the public reads: Q25 trimming with fastp, MiXCR clone assembly, productive beta chains retained. Each entry is one CDR3 protein sequence, shown with its most common DNA and genes. For this sample there are 50,000 to 65,000 distinct CDR3 sequences; roughly a fifth appear just once. Together, the top ten hold under 75% of the sample. The sample's treatment or condition, from its label and the paper: in vitro stimulation with specific CMV peptide epitopes to enrich CMV-specific T cells. The sample was CD8+ T cells from cultured PBMCs, taken from culture after CMV antigen stimulation. The receptor source for this set is a human donor in good health (CMV status not recorded). Some clones in this sample may be carry-over from other donors' samples.

This clonotype was found many times. The chain joins TRBV10-3 to TRBJ1-4; 9 bases align to TRBD1. This CDR3 is 14 amino acids long. J gave up 5 bases and V 2 bases, and 0 bases lay outside the gene matches. Per the germline V gene, CDR1 is ENHRY and CDR2 is SYGVKD. CDR3 bases: TGTGCCATCAGTGAGGACAGGGGGAATGAAAAACTGTTTTTT. This encodes CAISEDRGNEKLFF.

This clonotype has more than one count but fewer than ten. The chain employs TRBV7-2 and TRBJ1-6, with D possibly matching TRBD1 (5 bases). The CDR3 extends over 15 amino acids. Germline V gene lookup returns CDR1 SGHTA and CDR2 FQGNSA. Trimming stripped 3 bases from V and 7 bases from J, with 13 bases between. CDR3 nucleotide sequence: TGTGCCAGCAGCTTCAGGGCGACCCCAAATTCACCCCTCCACTTT. This translates into CASSFRATPNSPLHF.

The J gene is TRBJ2-3, the V gene TRBV7-2; tentative D call: TRBD1 (6 bases). The CDR3 is made up of 15 amino acids. Germline CDR1 SGHTA, CDR2 FQGNSA. V was trimmed by 5 bases and J by 6 bases, leaving 18 bases between them. CDR3 in amino acids: CASSPLTGPYDTQYF. As DNA, the CDR3 is TGTGCCAGCAGCCCCCTAACAGGGCCGTACGATACGCAGTATTTT.

This clonotype turned up a few times. The chain joins TRBV27 to TRBJ2-7, with D perhaps matching TRBD2 (5 bases). CDR3 length equals 16 residues. CDR1 and CDR2 (germline): MNHEY, SMNVEV (reference sequence). V gave up 2 bases and J gave up 2 bases, with 16 bases separating them. For the CDR3, the DNA is TGTGCCAGCAGTTTAGAATCGGCTAGCAAAACCTACGAGCAGTACTTC. Translation gives CASSLESASKTYEQYF.

A few counts support this clonotype. The gene calls are TRBV10-3 and TRBJ1-6; D is unresolved. With 6 bases removed from V and 7 bases from J, the gap between germline ends came to 10 bases. The CDR3 contains 13 residues. CDR1 ENHRY and CDR2 SYGVKD come from the germline V gene. The CDR3 loop is CAIRVHLNSPLHF. CDR3 sequence (DNA): TGTGCCATCAGGGTACATTTAAATTCACCCCTCCACTTT.

J is TRBJ2-5 and V is TRBV7-9; tentatively, D is TRBD1 or TRBD2 (5 bases each). V lost 4 bases and J 8 bases, leaving 11 bases between the germline ends. The CDR3 spans 12 residues. Germline V gives CDR1 SEHNR, CDR2 FQNEAQ (reference sequence). CDR3 DNA sequence: TGTGCCAGCAGCTCCGGGACCCTAACCCAGTACTTC. Translating it yields CASSSGTLTQYF.

This clonotype has just a few counts. V usage is TRBV6-5 and J usage is TRBJ1-2; 8 bases are shared with TRBD1. CDR3 size: 14 residues. With V trimmed by 6 bases and J by 4 bases, 7 bases remained unmatched. The germline CDR1 and CDR2 sequences are MNHEY and SVGAGI. The CDR3 DNA reads as TGTGCCAGCAGATCAGGGGGCGCGGGCTATGGCTACACCTTC. Translated, it gives CASRSGGAGYGYTF.

This clonotype has only a few counts. The genes are TRBV7-2 and TRBJ1-1, with D tentatively TRBD1 (6 bases). Per germline, CDR1 SGHTA and CDR2 FQGNSA. The germline V and J ends were trimmed by 5 bases and 7 bases, with 20 bases remaining between them. CDR3 length equals 15 residues. CDR3 nucleotide sequence: TGTGCCAGCAGCCACCGACAGGCGACCGTACGTGAAGCTTTCTTT. This codes for CASSHRQATVREAFF. Complete variable domain (other parts from reference TRBV7-2 and TRBJ1-1): GAGVSQSPSNKVTEKGKDVELRCDPISGHTALYWYRQSLGQGLEFLIYFQGNSAPDKSGLPSDRFSAERTGGSVSTLTIQRTQQEDSAVYLCASSHRQATVREAFFGQGTRLTVV.

The chain uses TRBV4-3 and TRBJ2-7, with D possibly matching TRBD1 (5 bases). This CDR3 contains 15 residues. V was cut by 2 bases and J by 3 bases, with 14 bases left in between. Germline V CDR1 and CDR2: LGHNA, YSLEER. DNA of the CDR3: TGCGCCAGCAGCCAACAGGACACAGCCAGCTACGAGCAGTACTTC. It specifies CASSQQDTASYEQYF.

This clonotype appeared a few times. For the CDR3, the DNA is TGTGCTTCGGGGGTCACAGATACGCAGTATTTT. It is translated as CASGVTDTQYF. The chain uses TRBV9 and TRBJ2-3; D may be TRBD2 (6 bases). CDR1 is SGDLS, CDR2 YYNGEE, per germline. CDR3 size: 11 residues.

The gene calls are TRBV7-9 and TRBJ2-1; TRBD1 might be the D (6 bases). From germline, CDR1 is SEHNR and CDR2 FQNEAQ (reference sequence). This CDR3 contains 14 residues. Trimming left V 5 bases short and J 1 base short, with 9 bases between. The CDR3 protein is CASSLGGSYNEQFF. As DNA, the CDR3 is TGTGCCAGCAGCCTAGGGGGTTCCTACAATGAGCAGTTCTTC.

DNA for the CDR3: TGTGCCAGCAGCTTAAATGGCCGGGATGAGCAGTTCTTC. The encoded protein is CASSLNGRDEQFF. The rearrangement links TRBV11-2 to TRBJ2-1; D call uncertain. Trimming stripped 2 bases from V and 8 bases from J, with 10 bases between. The germline V gene encodes CDR1 SGHAT and CDR2 FQNNGV. CDR3 size: 13 residues.

This clonotype was observed a few times. Being one base from a much bigger clone, this may be a read error. The CDR3 end shows no conserved phenylalanine or tryptophan, and so a read error is likely. The V and J genes are TRBV5-5 and TRBJ1-1; TRBD1 matches 7 bases. CDR1 SGHKS and CDR2 YYEKEE come from the germline V gene (reference sequence). There are 13 residues in the CDR3. Trimming cost V 5 bases and J 2 bases; bases outside gene matches: 3. This CDR3 is CASSWDSNTEAFY. The CDR3 DNA reads TGTGCCAGCAGTTGGGACAGCAACACTGAAGCTTTCTAT.

The chain carries TRBV2 and TRBJ2-3, with 10 bases matching TRBD1. V gave up 5 bases and J gave up 4 bases; unmatched junction bases: 6. This CDR3 is 15 amino acids long. Germline loops: CDR1 SNHLY, CDR2 FYNNEI. The chain's CDR3 is CASSPDRGWSDTQYF. The CDR3 DNA sequence: TGTGCCAGCAGTCCGGACAGGGGGTGGTCAGATACGCAGTATTTT.

This clonotype was seen a handful of times. CDR3 in DNA: TGTGCCACCCAGGCCGGGACAGGGGCGTATGGCTACACCTTC. This gives the protein CATQAGTGAYGYTF. This chain connects TRBV10-3 to TRBJ1-2, with TRBD1 identical over 10 bases. CDR3 size: 14 residues. Trimming cost V 10 bases and J 5 bases; bases outside gene matches: 10. The germline CDR1 and CDR2 sequences are ENHRY and SYGVKD.

The chain combines TRBV5-1 with TRBJ1-5, with TRBD1 matching over 10 bases. CDR3 length equals 15 residues. Germline V gene sequence: CDR1 SGHRS, CDR2 YFSETQ. V shed 3 bases, J shed 7 bases, and the junction held 7 bases outside the gene matches. The CDR3 sequence: CASSSTGTGDQPQHF. Written as DNA, the CDR3 is TGCGCCAGCAGCTCCACCGGGACAGGGGACCAGCCCCAGCATTTT.

This clonotype was counted between two and nine times. The rearrangement joins TRBV18 to TRBJ2-7, with D possibly TRBD1 on 6 matching bases. CDR1 is KGHSH, CDR2 LQKENI, per germline. The CDR3 consists of 14 residues. The germline V and J ends were trimmed by 1 base and 0 bases, with 7 bases remaining between them. In nucleotides, the CDR3 is TGTGCCAGCTCACCACTGGACAGCTCCTACGAGCAGTACTTC. The encoded protein is CASSPLDSSYEQYF.

The rearrangement links TRBV6-2 or TRBV6-3 to TRBJ1-1; D is possibly TRBD1 (6 bases). The CDR3 runs to 14 residues. Germline V lookup: CDR1 MNHEY, CDR2 SVGEGT. Trimming shortened V by 7 bases and J by 3 bases, and 15 bases separated the two germline ends. CDR3 coding DNA: TGTGCCAGCACCCAGTGGGGGACACACACTGAAGCTTTCTTT. Translation: CASTQWGTHTEAFF.

This clonotype appeared a few times. The rearrangement links TRBV11-2 to TRBJ2-1, with TRBD2 as a possible D gene (5 bases). Germline-derived CDR1 and CDR2 are SGHAT and FQNNGV. This CDR3 has 17 residues. V was shortened by 2 bases and J by 5 bases, with 19 bases between the two germline ends. The CDR3 spells CASSLSRRGSIDNEQFF. The CDR3 coding sequence is TGTGCCAGCAGCTTAAGCCGGAGAGGGAGCATCGACAATGAGCAGTTCTTC.

In its sample, this clonotype was seen a few times. This chain uses TRBV25-1 with TRBJ2-3, with D uncertain. The CDR3 consists of 13 residues. Germline CDR1 MGHDK, CDR2 SYGVNS. V was cut by 6 bases and J by 2 bases, with 9 bases left in between. CDR3 in DNA: TGTGCCAGCAGGCAGCTACACACAGATACGCAGTATTTT. This sequence encodes CASRQLHTDTQYF.

The V and J genes are TRBV27 and TRBJ1-3, with no clear D. Trimming pared 3 bases from V and 2 bases from J, leaving 5 bases between. The CDR3 loop spans 13 amino acids. Germline V lookup: CDR1 MNHEY, CDR2 SMNVEV (reference sequence). The CDR3 loop is CASSLTAGNTIYF. In DNA form, the CDR3 reads TGTGCCAGCAGTTTGACCGCTGGAAACACCATATATTTT.